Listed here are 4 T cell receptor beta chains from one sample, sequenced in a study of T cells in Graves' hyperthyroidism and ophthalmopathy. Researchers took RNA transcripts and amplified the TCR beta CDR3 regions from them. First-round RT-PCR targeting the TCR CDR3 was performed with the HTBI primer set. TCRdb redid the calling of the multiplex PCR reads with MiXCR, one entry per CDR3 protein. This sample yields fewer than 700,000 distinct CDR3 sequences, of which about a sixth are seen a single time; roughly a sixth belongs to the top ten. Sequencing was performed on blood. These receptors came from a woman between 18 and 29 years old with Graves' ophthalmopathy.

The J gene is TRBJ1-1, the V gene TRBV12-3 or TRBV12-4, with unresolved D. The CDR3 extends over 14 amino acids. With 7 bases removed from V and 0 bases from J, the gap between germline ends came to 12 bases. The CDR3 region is CASTPRQLNTEAFF. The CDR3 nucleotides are TGTGCCAGCACCCCACGACAACTGAACACTGAAGCTTTCTTT.

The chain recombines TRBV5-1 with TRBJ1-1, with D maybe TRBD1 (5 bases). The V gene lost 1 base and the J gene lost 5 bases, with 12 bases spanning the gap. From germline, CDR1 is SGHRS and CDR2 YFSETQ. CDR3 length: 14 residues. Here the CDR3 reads CASSLLGVRTEAFF. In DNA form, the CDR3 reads TGCGCCAGCAGCTTGTTGGGGGTGAGAACTGAAGCTTTCTTT. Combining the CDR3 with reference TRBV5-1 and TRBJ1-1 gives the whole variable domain KAGVTQTPRYLIKTRGQQVTLSCSPISGHRSVSWYQQTPGQGLQFLFEYFSETQRNKGNFPGRFSGRQFSNSRSEMNVSTLELGDSALYLCASSLLGVRTEAFFGQGTRLTVV.

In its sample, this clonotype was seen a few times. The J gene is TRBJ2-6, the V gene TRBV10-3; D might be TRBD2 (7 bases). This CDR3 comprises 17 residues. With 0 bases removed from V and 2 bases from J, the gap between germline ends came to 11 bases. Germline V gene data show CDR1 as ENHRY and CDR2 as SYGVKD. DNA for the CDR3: TGTGCCATCAGTGAGTCACCGGGGGGCGCTGGGGCCAACGTCCTGACTTTC. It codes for CAISESPGGAGANVLTF.

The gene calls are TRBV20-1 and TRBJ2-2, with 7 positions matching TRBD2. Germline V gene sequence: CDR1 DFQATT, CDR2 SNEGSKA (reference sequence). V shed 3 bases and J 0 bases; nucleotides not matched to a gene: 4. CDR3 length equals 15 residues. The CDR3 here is CSARGGTANTGELFF. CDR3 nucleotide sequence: TGCAGTGCTAGGGGGGGGACCGCGAACACCGGGGAGCTGTTTTTT.